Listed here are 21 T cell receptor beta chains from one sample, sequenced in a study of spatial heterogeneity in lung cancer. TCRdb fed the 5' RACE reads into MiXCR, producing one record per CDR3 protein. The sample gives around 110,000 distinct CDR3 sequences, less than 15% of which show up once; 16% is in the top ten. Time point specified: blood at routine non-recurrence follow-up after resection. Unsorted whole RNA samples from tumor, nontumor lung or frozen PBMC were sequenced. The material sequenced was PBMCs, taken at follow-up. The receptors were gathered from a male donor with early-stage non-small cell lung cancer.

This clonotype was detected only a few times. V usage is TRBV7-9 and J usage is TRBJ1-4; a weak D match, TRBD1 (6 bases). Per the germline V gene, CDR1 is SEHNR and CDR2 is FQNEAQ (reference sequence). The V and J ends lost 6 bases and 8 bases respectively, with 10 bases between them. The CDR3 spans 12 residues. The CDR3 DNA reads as TGTGCCAGCAGAAGGACAGACGAAAAACTGTTTTTT. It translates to CASRRTDEKLFF.

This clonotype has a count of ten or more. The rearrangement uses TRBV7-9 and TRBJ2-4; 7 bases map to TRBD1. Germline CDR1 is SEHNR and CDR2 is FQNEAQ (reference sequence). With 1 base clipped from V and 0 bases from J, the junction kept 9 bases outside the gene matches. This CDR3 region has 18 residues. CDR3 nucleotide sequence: TGTGCCAGCAGCTTAGGCCCCGGCCAGGGGGTAGCCAAAAACATTCAGTACTTC. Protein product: CASSLGPGQGVAKNIQYF. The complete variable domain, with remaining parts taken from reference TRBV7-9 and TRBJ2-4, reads DTGVSQNPRHKITKRGQNVTFRCDPISEHNRLYWYRQTLGQGPEFLTYFQNEAQLEKSRLLSDRFSAERPKGSFSTLEIQRTEQGDSAMYLCASSLGPGQGVAKNIQYFGAGTRLSVL.

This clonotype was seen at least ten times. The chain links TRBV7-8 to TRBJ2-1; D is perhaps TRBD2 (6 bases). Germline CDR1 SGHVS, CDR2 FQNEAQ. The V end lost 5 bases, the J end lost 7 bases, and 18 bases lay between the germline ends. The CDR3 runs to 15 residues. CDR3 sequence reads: CASSQERGGWNEQFF. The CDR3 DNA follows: TGTGCCAGCAGCCAAGAGAGGGGAGGTTGGAATGAGCAGTTCTTC.

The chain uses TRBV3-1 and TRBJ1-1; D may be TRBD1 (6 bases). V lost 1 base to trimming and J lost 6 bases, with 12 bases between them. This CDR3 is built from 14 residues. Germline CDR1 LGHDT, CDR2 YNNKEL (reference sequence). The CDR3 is CASSQGQAGAEAFF. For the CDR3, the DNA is TGTGCCAGCAGCCAAGGACAGGCGGGTGCTGAAGCTTTCTTT.

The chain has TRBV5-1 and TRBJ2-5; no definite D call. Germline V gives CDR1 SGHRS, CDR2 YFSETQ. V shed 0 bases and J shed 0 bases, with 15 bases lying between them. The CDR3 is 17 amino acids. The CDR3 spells CASSLARPHPDQETQYF. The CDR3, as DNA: TGCGCCAGCAGCTTGGCACGGCCCCATCCTGACCAAGAGACCCAGTACTTC.

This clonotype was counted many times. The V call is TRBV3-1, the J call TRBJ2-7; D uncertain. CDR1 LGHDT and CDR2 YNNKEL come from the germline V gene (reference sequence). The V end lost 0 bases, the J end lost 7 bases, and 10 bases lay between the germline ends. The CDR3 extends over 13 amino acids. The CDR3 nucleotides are TGTGCCAGCAGCCAAGAAAGGGTCGGGGAGCAGTACTTC. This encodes CASSQERVGEQYF.

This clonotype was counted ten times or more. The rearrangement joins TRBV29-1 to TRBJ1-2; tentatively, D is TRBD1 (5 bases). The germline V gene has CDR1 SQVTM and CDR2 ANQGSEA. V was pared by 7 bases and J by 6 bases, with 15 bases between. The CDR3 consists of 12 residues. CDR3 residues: CSAVGASHGYTF. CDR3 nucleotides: TGCAGCGCTGTAGGGGCCAGTCATGGCTACACCTTC.

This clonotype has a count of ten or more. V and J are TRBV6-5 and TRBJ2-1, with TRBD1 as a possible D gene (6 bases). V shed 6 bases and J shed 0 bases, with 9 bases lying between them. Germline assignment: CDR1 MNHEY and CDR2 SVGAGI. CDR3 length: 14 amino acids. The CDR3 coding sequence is TGTGCCAGCAGCCAGGACAGCTCCTACAATGAGCAGTTCTTC. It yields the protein CASSQDSSYNEQFF.

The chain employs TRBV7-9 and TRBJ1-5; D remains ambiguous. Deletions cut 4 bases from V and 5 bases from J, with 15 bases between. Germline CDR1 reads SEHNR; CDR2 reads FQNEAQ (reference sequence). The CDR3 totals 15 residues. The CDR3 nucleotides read TGTGCCAGCAGCTCAGGCGGCAGCACATATCAGCCCCAGCATTTT. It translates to CASSSGGSTYQPQHF.

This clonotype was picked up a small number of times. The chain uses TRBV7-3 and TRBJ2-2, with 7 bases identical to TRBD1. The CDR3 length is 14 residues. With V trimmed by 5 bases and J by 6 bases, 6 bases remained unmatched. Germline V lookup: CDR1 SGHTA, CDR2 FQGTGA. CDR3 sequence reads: CASSETGTSGELFF. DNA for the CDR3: TGTGCCAGCAGCGAGACAGGGACCTCCGGGGAGCTGTTTTTT.

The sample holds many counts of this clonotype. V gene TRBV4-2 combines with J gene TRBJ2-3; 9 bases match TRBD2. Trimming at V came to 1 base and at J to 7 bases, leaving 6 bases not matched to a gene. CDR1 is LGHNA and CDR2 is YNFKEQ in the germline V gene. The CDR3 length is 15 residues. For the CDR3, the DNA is TGTGCCAGCAGCCAAGCTAGCGGGGTCGTTTATACGCAGTATTTT. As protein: CASSQASGVVYTQYF.

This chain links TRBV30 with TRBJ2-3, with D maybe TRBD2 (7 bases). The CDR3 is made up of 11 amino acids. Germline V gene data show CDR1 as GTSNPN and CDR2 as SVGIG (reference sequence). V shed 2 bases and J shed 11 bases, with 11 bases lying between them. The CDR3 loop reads CAWSRGGLQYF. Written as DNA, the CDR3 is TGTGCCTGGAGTAGGGGGGGCCTGCAGTATTTT.

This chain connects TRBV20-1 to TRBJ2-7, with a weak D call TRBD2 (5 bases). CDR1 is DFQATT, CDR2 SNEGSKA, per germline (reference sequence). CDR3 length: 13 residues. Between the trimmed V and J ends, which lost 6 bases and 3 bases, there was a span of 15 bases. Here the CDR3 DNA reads TGCAGTGCCGGGGATAGGGCTAGCTACGAGCAGTACTTC. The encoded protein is CSAGDRASYEQYF.

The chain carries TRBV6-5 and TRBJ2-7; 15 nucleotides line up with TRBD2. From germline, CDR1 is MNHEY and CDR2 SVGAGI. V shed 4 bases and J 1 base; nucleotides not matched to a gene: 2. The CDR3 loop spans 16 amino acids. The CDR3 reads CASSSGTSGRSYEQYF. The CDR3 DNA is TGTGCCAGCAGTTCCGGGACTAGCGGGAGGTCCTACGAGCAGTACTTC.

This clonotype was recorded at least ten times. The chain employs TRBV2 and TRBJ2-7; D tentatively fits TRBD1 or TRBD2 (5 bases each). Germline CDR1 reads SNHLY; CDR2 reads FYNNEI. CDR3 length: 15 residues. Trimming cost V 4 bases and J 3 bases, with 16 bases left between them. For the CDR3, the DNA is TGTGCCAGCAGTGTAAGGGAGTGGGGCGTCTACGAGCAGTACTTC. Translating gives CASSVREWGVYEQYF.

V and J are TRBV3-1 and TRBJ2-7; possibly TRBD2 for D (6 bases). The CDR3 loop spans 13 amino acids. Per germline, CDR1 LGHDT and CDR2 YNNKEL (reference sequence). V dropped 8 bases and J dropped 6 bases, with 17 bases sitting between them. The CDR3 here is CASRRIGGGEQYF. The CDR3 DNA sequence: TGTGCCAGCCGGAGGATCGGGGGAGGCGAGCAGTACTTC.

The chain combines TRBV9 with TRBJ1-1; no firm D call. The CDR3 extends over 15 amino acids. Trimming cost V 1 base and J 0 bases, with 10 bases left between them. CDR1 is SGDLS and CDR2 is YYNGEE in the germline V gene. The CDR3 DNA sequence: TGTGCCAGCAGCGTATCGGCAGCCATGAACACTGAAGCTTTCTTT. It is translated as CASSVSAAMNTEAFF.

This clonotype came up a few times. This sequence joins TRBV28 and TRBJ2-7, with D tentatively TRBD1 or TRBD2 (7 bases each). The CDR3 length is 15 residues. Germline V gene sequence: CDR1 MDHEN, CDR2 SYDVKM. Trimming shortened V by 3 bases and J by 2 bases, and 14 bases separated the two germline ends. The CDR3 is CASSLWQGGTYEQYF. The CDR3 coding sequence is TGTGCCAGCAGTTTGTGGCAGGGGGGGACCTACGAGCAGTACTTC.

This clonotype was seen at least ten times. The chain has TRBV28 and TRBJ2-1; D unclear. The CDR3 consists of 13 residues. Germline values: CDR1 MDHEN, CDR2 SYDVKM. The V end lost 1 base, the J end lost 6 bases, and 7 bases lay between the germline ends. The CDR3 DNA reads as TGTGCCAGCAGTTTATCACAGAGCAATGAGCAGTTCTTC. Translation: CASSLSQSNEQFF.

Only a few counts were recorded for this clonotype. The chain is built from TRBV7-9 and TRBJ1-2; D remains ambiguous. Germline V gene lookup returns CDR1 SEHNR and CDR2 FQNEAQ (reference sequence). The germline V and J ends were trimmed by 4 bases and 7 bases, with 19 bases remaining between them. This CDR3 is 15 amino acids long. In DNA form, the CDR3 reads TGTGCCAGCAGCTCTTTGGAGGTCGGGGTTCCTGGCTACACCTTC. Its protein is CASSSLEVGVPGYTF.

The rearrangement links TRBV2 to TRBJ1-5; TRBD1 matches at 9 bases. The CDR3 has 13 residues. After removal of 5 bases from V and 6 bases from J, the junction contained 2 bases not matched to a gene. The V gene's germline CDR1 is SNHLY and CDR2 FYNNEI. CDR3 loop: CASSWDRAQPQHF. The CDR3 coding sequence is TGTGCCAGCAGTTGGGACAGGGCTCAGCCCCAGCATTTT.